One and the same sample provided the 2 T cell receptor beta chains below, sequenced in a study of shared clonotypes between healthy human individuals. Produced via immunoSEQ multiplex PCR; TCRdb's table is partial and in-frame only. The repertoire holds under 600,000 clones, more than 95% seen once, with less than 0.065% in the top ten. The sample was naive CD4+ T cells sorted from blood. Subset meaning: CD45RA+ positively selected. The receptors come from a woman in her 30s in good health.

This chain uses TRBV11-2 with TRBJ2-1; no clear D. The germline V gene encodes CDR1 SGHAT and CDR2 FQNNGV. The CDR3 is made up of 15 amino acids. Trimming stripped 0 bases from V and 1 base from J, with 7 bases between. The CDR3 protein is CASSLEAESYNEQFF. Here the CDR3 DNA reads TGTGCCAGCAGCTTAGAGGCGGAGTCCTACAATGAGCAGTTCTTC. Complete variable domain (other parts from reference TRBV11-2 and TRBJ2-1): EAGVAQSPRYKIIEKRQSVAFWCNPISGHATLYWYQQILGQGPKLLIQFQNNGVVDDSQLPKDRFSAERLKGVDSTLKIQPAKLEDSAVYLCASSLEAESYNEQFFGPGTRLTVL.

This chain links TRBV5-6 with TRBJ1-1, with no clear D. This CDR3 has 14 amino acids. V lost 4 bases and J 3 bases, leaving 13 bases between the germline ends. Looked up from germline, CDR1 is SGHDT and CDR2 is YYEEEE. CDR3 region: CASSPSWVYTEAFF. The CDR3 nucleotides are TGTGCCAGCAGCCCGAGTTGGGTGTACACTGAAGCTTTCTTT.